This T cell receptor beta chain was recorded in a study of OX40 agonist ivuxolimab in advanced cancers. Turning to this clone: What it binds is unknown.

This CDR3 has 15 residues. CDR1 SGHDT and CDR2 YYEEEE come from the germline V gene. V lost 0 bases, J lost 3 bases, and 6 bases stayed unmatched. The study, taken as a whole, reports: Still undetermined is the antigen specificity of the expanded peripheral T cells.

The repertoire was sequenced with immunoSEQ multiplex PCR; TCRdb's copy has only in-frame clones and lacks some. The data show some 70,000 clones, with 80% to 95% seen just once and approximately 1% held by the top ten. The sample was CD4+ or CD8+ T cells sorted from blood, taken in a trial of the OX40 agonist ivuxolimab. The J gene is TRBJ2-7, the V gene TRBV5-6; 7 nucleotides align to TRBD1. The source is an adult with an advanced solid tumor such as melanoma, head and neck, liver or kidney cancer. The CDR3 loop reads CASSLVGQALYEQYF. In DNA, the CDR3 is TGTGCCAGCAGCTTGGTTGGACAGGCACTCTACGAGCAGTACTTC.